This T cell receptor beta chain derives from a study of shared clonotypes between healthy human individuals. Trimming took 4 bases from V and 4 from J; bases not matched to a gene: 5. The CDR3 runs to 14 residues. CDR1 is SGHRS, CDR2 YFSETQ, per germline. Sequencing was at deep level. In the original processing: Quality scores were absent from the junction-only immunoSEQ sequences, so filtering differed. Some clones are missing from TCRdb's copy, which holds only in-frame ones; the method was immunoSEQ multiplex PCR. From that table come the V and J calls and clone size; the DNA was used to work out D and trimming. The table has 450,000 to 500,000 clones, roughly 78% seen once. This clone was counted only a few times. Its target is not known. Study-level findings and limits: It was only blood that was sampled, and tissue repertoires likely differ.

This clonotype was obtained from a woman aged 40-49 years in good health. Some clones in this sample may be carry-over from other donors' samples. Sequenced input: PBMCs. The chain uses TRBV5-1 and TRBJ2-5, with 9 bases fitting TRBD2. CDR3 sequence (DNA): TGCGCCAGCAGCGCGGGCGGGGGGGCAGAGACCCAGTACTTC. Translation gives CASSAGGGAETQYF. The variable domain in full, completed from reference TRBV5-1 and TRBJ2-5, reads KAGVTQTPRYLIKTRGQQVTLSCSPISGHRSVSWYQQTPGQGLQFLFEYFSETQRNKGNFPGRFSGRQFSNSRSEMNVSTLELGDSALYLCASSAGGGAETQYFGPGTRLLVL.